What follows are 26 T cell receptor beta chains derived from one specimen sequenced in a study of blood T cell repertoires in COVID-19. Assay used: immunoSEQ multiplex PCR; TCRdb lists only in-frame clones, some missing. In the table there are approximately 500,000 clones, 85% to 90% of which are singletons. The specimen was peripheral blood. These receptors originate from a woman in her forties or fifties with COVID-19, enrolled during active disease.

The gene calls are TRBV7-2 and TRBJ2-1, with D perhaps matching TRBD2 (6 bases). Trimming stripped 5 bases from V and 3 bases from J, with 14 bases between. The CDR3 is 15 residues long. Germline values: CDR1 SGHTA, CDR2 FQGNSA. CDR3 amino acids: CASSPGADYYNEQFF. The CDR3 coding sequence is TGTGCCAGCAGCCCCGGTGCGGACTACTACAATGAGCAGTTCTTC. Full variable domain (remainder filled in from reference TRBV7-2 and TRBJ2-1): GAGVSQSPSNKVTEKGKDVELRCDPISGHTALYWYRQSLGQGLEFLIYFQGNSAPDKSGLPSDRFSAERTGGSVSTLTIQRTQQEDSAVYLCASSPGADYYNEQFFGPGTRLTVL.

The rearrangement uses TRBV7-2 and TRBJ2-1, with 10 positions matching TRBD2. The CDR3 consists of 16 residues. From germline, CDR1 is SGHTA and CDR2 FQGNSA. After removal of 1 base from V and 7 bases from J, the junction contained 7 bases not matched to a gene. CDR3 bases: TGTGCCAGCAGCTTAGATCTAGCGGGGGCGAGGAATGAGCAGTTCTTC. Protein: CASSLDLAGARNEQFF.

The V and J genes are TRBV5-4 and TRBJ2-5, with 7 bases aligning to TRBD1. CDR3 length equals 15 residues. Germline V CDR1 and CDR2: SGHNT, YYREEE (reference sequence). The V gene end was trimmed by 6 bases and the J gene end by 3 bases; junction bases not matched to a gene: 11. The CDR3 DNA reads as TGTGCCAGCACCCCAAAGAAGGGGGCTGAAGAGACCCAGTACTTC. Amino acids: CASTPKKGAEETQYF.

The V and J genes are TRBV5-1 and TRBJ1-1; D possibly corresponds to TRBD1 (5 bases). The germline V gene has CDR1 SGHRS and CDR2 YFSETQ. The V end was cut by 3 bases, the J end by 3 bases, with 12 bases between. There are 14 residues in the CDR3. CDR3: CASSWKGKDTEAFF. DNA for the CDR3: TGCGCCAGCAGCTGGAAGGGGAAGGACACTGAAGCTTTCTTT.

The chain is built from TRBV5-4 and TRBJ1-1; tentative D call: TRBD1 (5 bases). Germline values: CDR1 SGHNT, CDR2 YYREEE (reference sequence). The CDR3 totals 19 residues. V lost 0 bases and J 0 bases, leaving 21 bases between the germline ends. CDR3 protein: CASSLGQGAGGVLNTEAFF. CDR3 in DNA: TGTGCCAGCAGCTTGGGGCAGGGCGCGGGGGGAGTTCTGAACACTGAAGCTTTCTTT.

The chain uses TRBV6-5 and TRBJ2-7; D gene unclear. The CDR3 sequence is 13 residues long. V lost 7 bases, J lost 3 bases, and 13 bases lay in between. The V gene's germline CDR1 is MNHEY and CDR2 SVGAGI. CDR3 region: CASTKPASYEQYF. CDR3 bases: TGTGCCAGCACTAAGCCAGCTAGCTACGAGCAGTACTTC.

V is TRBV5-1 and J is TRBJ2-1, with 10 bases fitting TRBD1. Germline lookup yields CDR1 SGHRS and CDR2 YFSETQ. With 2 bases clipped from V and 7 bases from J, the junction kept 9 bases outside the gene matches. The CDR3 loop spans 16 amino acids. Here the CDR3 reads CASSFLPGQGTNEQFF. CDR3 nucleotides: TGCGCCAGCAGCTTTTTACCGGGACAGGGGACGAATGAGCAGTTCTTC.

The sample holds one count of this clone. The V call is TRBV5-1, the J call TRBJ1-1; perhaps TRBD1 as D (5 bases). V dropped 4 bases and J dropped 0 bases, with 19 bases sitting between them. Germline values: CDR1 SGHRS, CDR2 YFSETQ. The CDR3 is 17 residues long. DNA for the CDR3: TGCGCCAGCAGCGCGGAGGGGTTTAGGGCCTTGAACACTGAAGCTTTCTTT. Protein: CASSAEGFRALNTEAFF.

J is TRBJ1-1 and V is TRBV30, with D maybe TRBD1 (5 bases). The CDR3 covers 14 residues. The germline V and J ends were trimmed by 4 bases and 5 bases, with 17 bases remaining between them. Germline CDR1 is GTSNPN and CDR2 is SVGIG (reference sequence). The CDR3 sequence: CAWTVPGGGTEAFF. The CDR3 coding sequence is TGTGCCTGGACCGTCCCCGGGGGGGGGACTGAAGCTTTCTTT.

The genes are TRBV27 and TRBJ2-1; TRBD2 aligns across 12 bases. This CDR3 is built from 14 residues. J was trimmed by 4 bases and V by 5 bases; bases with no gene match: 0. Germline CDR1 and CDR2: MNHEY and SMNVEV (reference sequence). The CDR3 loop reads CASSLAGGYNEQFF. The CDR3, as DNA: TGTGCCAGCAGTCTAGCGGGGGGGTACAATGAGCAGTTCTTC.

The chain uses TRBV19 and TRBJ1-3; D ambiguous. V shed 4 bases and J shed 0 bases, with 7 bases lying between them. This CDR3 has 14 residues. Germline-derived CDR1 and CDR2 are LNHDA and SQIVND (reference sequence). The CDR3 coding sequence is TGTGCCAGTAGTAAACACAGCTCTGGAAACACCATATATTTT. This codes for CASSKHSSGNTIYF.

The chain carries TRBV3-1 (or the pseudogene TRBV3-2) and TRBJ1-1, with a weak D call TRBD1 (5 bases). Between the trimmed V and J ends, which lost 1 base and 4 bases, there was a span of 10 bases. CDR1 and CDR2 from the germline V gene are LGHDT and YNNKEL (reference sequence). CDR3 length: 14 amino acids. CDR3 coding DNA: TGTGCCAGCAGCCAAGTCGACGGGGGCACTGAAGCTTTCTTT. It translates to CASSQVDGGTEAFF.

The V gene is TRBV9, the J gene TRBJ1-6; 9 nucleotides match TRBD1. Unmatched junction bases numbered 7, after V lost 4 bases and J lost 8 bases. Germline V lookup: CDR1 SGDLS, CDR2 YYNGEE. The CDR3 has 15 amino acids. CDR3 coding DNA: TGTGCCAGCAGCCCTCCGGGACAGGGCGATTCACCCCTCCACTTT. Translation gives CASSPPGQGDSPLHF.

V is TRBV25-1 and J is TRBJ1-1; tentative D call: TRBD1 (5 bases). The CDR3 totals 12 residues. The V and J ends lost 3 bases and 8 bases respectively, with 10 bases between them. Germline V gene data show CDR1 as MGHDK and CDR2 as SYGVNS. The CDR3 DNA sequence: TGTGCCAGCAGTGACCGACAGATGGAAGCTTTCTTT. This gives the protein CASSDRQMEAFF.

The chain employs TRBV10-3 and TRBJ2-1; 8 bases align to TRBD2. CDR3 length equals 16 residues. CDR1 ENHRY and CDR2 SYGVKD come from the germline V gene. J gave up 9 bases and V 3 bases, and 13 bases lay outside the gene matches. DNA of the CDR3: TGTGCCATCAGTGACCCGACTATTCATGCGGGAGGTGAGCAGTTCTTC. Translation: CAISDPTIHAGGEQFF.

V usage is TRBV27 and J usage is TRBJ2-2, with TRBD1 as a possible D gene (6 bases). V dropped 7 bases and J dropped 4 bases, with 16 bases sitting between them. This CDR3 is 15 amino acids long. From germline, CDR1 is MNHEY and CDR2 SMNVEV (reference sequence). In DNA, the CDR3 is TGTGCCAGCACCCTGGGTGGCAGGGGCACCGGGGAGCTGTTTTTT. It codes for CASTLGGRGTGELFF.

V and J are TRBV2 and TRBJ2-5; 8 bases are a match to TRBD2. CDR1 is SNHLY and CDR2 is FYNNEI in the germline V gene. V trimming: 5 bases; J trimming: 1 base; junction bases outside the gene matches: 9. The CDR3 runs 16 residues. CDR3 amino acids: CASSPGTSRSQETQYF. CDR3 sequence (DNA): TGTGCCAGCAGTCCCGGGACTAGTAGGTCCCAAGAGACCCAGTACTTC.

V usage is TRBV4-1 and J usage is TRBJ2-7; D may be TRBD1 (8 bases). The V gene's germline CDR1 is MGHRA and CDR2 YSYEKL. The V and J ends lost 3 bases and 3 bases respectively, with 15 bases between them. The CDR3 has 15 amino acids. CDR3 sequence reads: CASSHERDRIYEQYF. As DNA, the CDR3 is TGCGCCAGCAGCCACGAGCGGGACAGGATCTACGAGCAGTACTTC.

This chain joins TRBV7-8 and TRBJ2-1; TRBD2 agrees at 9 bases. Germline V gene sequence: CDR1 SGHVS, CDR2 FQNEAQ. This CDR3 is built from 17 residues. The J segment lost 7 bases and the V segment lost 5 bases, leaving 15 bases of the junction unmatched. The CDR3 reads CASSPSGVAGARNEQFF. For the CDR3, the DNA is TGTGCCAGCAGCCCCTCGGGGGTAGCGGGGGCACGGAATGAGCAGTTCTTC.

The gene calls are TRBV6-4 and TRBJ1-3; 9 nucleotides match TRBD1. Losses at the gene ends were 5 bases for V and 4 bases for J; bases not matched to a gene: 12. Germline CDR1 and CDR2: MRHNA and SNTAGT. The CDR3 has 17 amino acids. CDR3 sequence reads: CASSIGRTGVCGNTIYF. The CDR3, as DNA: TGTGCCAGCAGTATCGGCAGGACAGGGGTATGCGGAAACACCATATATTTT.

The chain employs TRBV21-1 and TRBJ2-7; TRBD2, the table's D call, lacks a check against the DNA. TRBV21-1 is described as a pseudogene. CDR3 length: 16 amino acids. The CDR3 loop reads CASSKVGLAGHYEQYF. DNA of the CDR3: TGTGCCAGCAGCAAAGTAGGCCTAGCGGGGCACTACGAGCAGTACTTC.

This chain uses TRBV6-2 or TRBV6-3 with TRBJ2-2; the D gene is possibly TRBD2 (5 bases). Germline V gives CDR1 MNHEY, CDR2 SVGEGT. V was shortened by 5 bases and J by 12 bases, with 13 bases between the two germline ends. This CDR3 has 12 amino acids. The CDR3 sequence: CASSPDSPKLFF. The CDR3 DNA reads as TGTGCCAGCAGTCCGGACTCCCCGAAGCTGTTTTTT.

The DNA of the CDR3 is TGTGCCAGCAGCGTAGTGAGGGGGGGCGTTGATGAAGCTTTCTTT. Its translation: CASSVVRGGVDEAFF. The chain couples TRBV9 to TRBJ1-1, with D possibly matching TRBD1 (6 bases). The V end lost 0 bases, the J end lost 7 bases, and 16 bases lay between the germline ends. Germline values: CDR1 SGDLS, CDR2 YYNGEE. The CDR3 contains 15 residues.

The V call is TRBV7-9, the J call TRBJ2-3; 10 bases map to TRBD2. This CDR3 comprises 16 residues. The germline CDR1 and CDR2 sequences are SEHNR and FQNEAQ (reference sequence). V dropped 5 bases and J dropped 3; count of bases not matched to a gene: 8. CDR3 sequence (DNA): TGTGCCAGCAGCACTCGGACTAGCGGAGTTACAGATACGCAGTATTTT. This encodes CASSTRTSGVTDTQYF.

A word on this clone: Other DNA sequences from this sample encode an identical CDR3 as well. This chain connects TRBV9 to TRBJ2-7; D not certain. The germline gives CDR1 SGDLS, CDR2 YYNGEE. Trimming removed 0 bases from V and 2 bases from J, with 6 bases in between. CDR3 length: 13 amino acids. CDR3 bases: TGTGCCAGCAGCGTAGGTACTGCCTACGAGCAGTACTTC. Residues: CASSVGTAYEQYF.

The chain recombines TRBV6-6 with TRBJ2-2, with D possibly being TRBD1 (5 bases). This CDR3 comprises 16 residues. Trimming took off 2 bases at V and 4 bases at J, with 14 bases between the two ends. CDR1 is MNHNY, CDR2 SVGAGI, per germline (reference sequence). CDR3 in amino acids: CASSYGVRARTGELFF. Written as DNA, the CDR3 is TGTGCCAGCAGTTACGGGGTCAGGGCACGCACCGGGGAGCTGTTTTTT.